Presented here are 27 T cell receptor beta chains from one specimen sequenced in a study of response to subunit inactivated influenza vaccine. Each CDR3 protein is one row after TCRdb ran MiXCR on the RT-PCR reads. The sample has roughly 620,000 distinct CDR3 sequences; about 10% are singletons. A further study also used this sample, focusing on T cells expressing NK-cell markers. This second study notes: 5'RACE template switching with UMIs generated TCR beta cDNA.

The sample here was PBMCs from blood, taken on the day of vaccination. These TCRs come from a man over 45 who received an inactivated influenza vaccine.

Ten or more counts support this clonotype. V gene TRBV6-1 combines with J gene TRBJ2-1; D unresolved. Trimming pared 7 bases from V and 7 bases from J, leaving 11 bases between. The CDR3 is 12 residues long. Germline CDR1 reads MNHNS; CDR2 reads SASEGT. The CDR3 DNA follows: TGTGCCAGCATGAGAGTTGCAAATGAGCAGTTCTTC. Encoded protein: CASMRVANEQFF.

Ten or more counts support this clonotype. V usage is TRBV6-1 and J usage is TRBJ1-5, with TRBD1 identical over 7 bases. The CDR3 extends over 14 amino acids. Germline CDR1 is MNHNS and CDR2 is SASEGT. The V segment lost 8 bases and the J segment 2 bases; nucleotides outside the gene matches: 6. The CDR3 DNA sequence: TGTGCCAGCGAGGACAGGTATCGCAATCAGCCCCAGCATTTT. Its protein product is CASEDRYRNQPQHF.

This clonotype was detected a few times. The V call is TRBV28, the J call TRBJ1-5; tentative D call: TRBD1 (6 bases). V lost 2 bases, J lost 3 bases, and 17 bases lay in between. The CDR3 consists of 17 residues. The germline V gene has CDR1 MDHEN and CDR2 SYDVKM. CDR3 DNA: TGTGCCAGCAGTTTACTCATGGAGGGGGGATCCAATCAGCCCCAGCATTTT. Its translation is CASSLLMEGGSNQPQHF.

The chain has TRBV7-6 and TRBJ2-2; 12 bases agree with TRBD2. The CDR3 consists of 18 residues. The germline V gene encodes CDR1 SGHVS and CDR2 FNYEAQ. V lost 5 bases and J lost 5; bases outside the gene matches: 12. The CDR3 region is CASSARLAGDRGTGELFF. DNA for the CDR3: TGTGCCAGCAGCGCGCGACTAGCGGGAGATCGGGGGACCGGGGAGCTGTTTTTT. Full variable domain (missing parts from reference TRBV7-6 and TRBJ2-2): GAGVSQSPRYKVTKRGQDVALRCDPISGHVSLYWYRQALGQGPEFLTYFNYEAQQDKSGLPNDRFSAERPEGSISTLTIQRTEQRDSAMYRCASSARLAGDRGTGELFFGEGSRLTVL.

The table lists this clonotype with a few counts. The chain is built from TRBV4-2 and TRBJ2-3; a possible D gene is TRBD2 (5 bases). The CDR3 extends over 15 amino acids. The germline V gene encodes CDR1 LGHNA and CDR2 YNFKEQ. With 3 bases removed from V and 1 base from J, the gap between germline ends came to 11 bases. This chain's CDR3 is CASSHPVEGTDTQYF. CDR3 DNA sequence: TGTGCCAGCAGCCACCCCGTGGAGGGCACAGATACGCAGTATTTT.

This clonotype showed up many times. The chain has TRBV7-8 and TRBJ2-3; D remains ambiguous. The V end was cut by 1 base, the J end by 1 base, with 12 bases between. This CDR3 has 16 amino acids. Germline V CDR1 and CDR2: SGHVS, FQNEAQ. The CDR3 bases are TGTGCCAGCAGCTTAGGCTACAGAGGTGGCACAGATACGCAGTATTTT. It translates to CASSLGYRGGTDTQYF.

This chain joins TRBV15 and TRBJ2-1; D is tentatively TRBD1 or TRBD2 (5 bases each). CDR3 size: 15 residues. CDR1 and CDR2 from the germline V gene are LNHNV and YYDKDF (reference sequence). The V gene lost 3 bases and the J gene lost 10 bases, with 19 bases spanning the gap. The DNA for the CDR3 is TGTGCCACCAGCAGCGGAGGATCGGGGCTGAGGGAGCAGTTCTTC. Translating gives CATSSGGSGLREQFF. Full variable domain (remainder filled in from reference TRBV15 and TRBJ2-1): DAMVIQNPRYQVTQFGKPVTLSCSQTLNHNVMYWYQQKSSQAPKLLFHYYDKDFNNEADTPDNFQSRRPNTSFCFLDIRSPGLGDTAMYLCATSSGGSGLREQFFGPGTRLTVL.

The rearrangement uses TRBV7-9 and TRBJ2-5; TRBD1 might be the D (7 bases). The CDR3 runs to 15 residues. V was trimmed by 5 bases and J by 3 bases, leaving 16 bases between them. The germline gives CDR1 SEHNR, CDR2 FQNEAQ (reference sequence). The CDR3 sequence is CASSLTRTGKETQYF. The CDR3, as DNA: TGTGCCAGCAGCCTGACTAGGACAGGAAAAGAGACCCAGTACTTC.

This chain joins TRBV5-1 and TRBJ1-3; D is unresolved. The CDR3 totals 14 residues. V was trimmed by 5 bases and J by 0 bases, leaving 9 bases between them. Per germline, CDR1 SGHRS and CDR2 YFSETQ. This CDR3 reads CASRERPSGNTIYF. The CDR3, as DNA: TGCGCCAGCAGGGAGCGACCCTCTGGAAACACCATATATTTT.

V is TRBV10-3 and J is TRBJ2-3; TRBD1 aligns across 8 bases. The CDR3 is made up of 13 amino acids. The germline gives CDR1 ENHRY, CDR2 SYGVKD. With V trimmed by 6 bases and J by 1 base, 0 bases remained unmatched. The CDR3 DNA sequence: TGTGCCATCAGGGACAGGGGCACAGATACGCAGTATTTT. It codes for CAIRDRGTDTQYF.

The rearrangement links TRBV6-4 to TRBJ2-2; 11 nucleotides match TRBD2. V gave up 7 bases and J gave up 5 bases; unmatched junction bases: 6. Per the germline V gene, CDR1 is MRHNA and CDR2 is SNTAGT. The CDR3 is 15 amino acids. The DNA for the CDR3 is TGTGCCAGCAAATTAGCGGGAGGGCCGACCGGGGAGCTGTTTTTT. Translated, it gives CASKLAGGPTGELFF.

The V gene is TRBV24-1, the J gene TRBJ2-6, with TRBD1 identical over 7 bases. With 3 bases clipped from V and 1 base from J, the junction kept 2 bases outside the gene matches. The CDR3 contains 16 residues. CDR1 is KGHDR, CDR2 SFDVKD, per germline. The CDR3, as DNA: TGTGCCACCAGTGATGACAGGGAGTCTGGGGCCAACGTCCTGACTTTC. Residues: CATSDDRESGANVLTF.

As to this clonotype: A much larger clone lies one base from this, so it may be a read error. The V gene is TRBV5-1, the J gene TRBJ2-3, with a tentative D call TRBD1 (6 bases). The CDR3 is made up of 17 amino acids. Germline CDR1 SGHRS, CDR2 YFSETQ. This CDR3 is CVSSLLRNNRVTDTQYF. The CDR3 DNA reads TGCGTCAGCAGCTTGCTGCGGAACAACAGGGTCACAGATACGCAGTATTTT.

This clonotype was seen ten or more times. This chain connects TRBV6-1 to TRBJ2-1; 10 bases line up with TRBD2. The CDR3 is 16 residues long. Germline CDR1 is MNHNS and CDR2 is SASEGT. The V segment lost 0 bases and the J segment 7 bases; nucleotides outside the gene matches: 6. This CDR3 is CASSEALLAGVNEQFF. Written as DNA, the CDR3 is TGTGCCAGCAGTGAAGCGCTCCTAGCGGGAGTTAATGAGCAGTTCTTC.

This clonotype has a handful of counts. J is TRBJ2-5 and V is TRBV4-1; no definite D call. V was pared by 1 base and J by 4 bases, with 7 bases between. The CDR3 covers 13 residues. Germline V lookup: CDR1 MGHRA, CDR2 YSYEKL. The CDR3, as DNA: TGCGCCAGCAGCCAAGCACCAAGAGAGACCCAGTACTTC. It specifies CASSQAPRETQYF.

The chain links TRBV20-1 to TRBJ2-1; D tentatively fits TRBD1 or TRBD2 (5 bases each). Germline V gives CDR1 DFQATT, CDR2 SNEGSKA (reference sequence). With 5 bases removed from V and 3 bases from J, the gap between germline ends came to 11 bases. The CDR3 sequence is 13 residues long. The CDR3 protein is CSAWDGLYNEQFF. The CDR3, as DNA: TGCAGTGCTTGGGACGGACTCTACAATGAGCAGTTCTTC.

This clonotype was seen at least ten times. A much bigger clone sits one base away, suggesting this may be a read error. The chain links TRBV7-6 to TRBJ1-1; D gene uncertain. Trimming pared 1 base from V and 1 base from J, leaving 4 bases between. The CDR3 length is 13 residues. CDR1 and CDR2 from the germline V gene are SGHVS and FNYEAQ. The CDR3 DNA is TGTGCCAGCAGCTTAGGGTGGAACACTGAAGCTTTCTTT. Protein sequence: CASSLGWNTEAFF.

In its sample, this clonotype was seen a few times. This chain links TRBV29-1 with TRBJ2-7, with 7 positions matching TRBD2. Germline-derived CDR1 and CDR2 are SQVTM and ANQGSEA. The junction had 9 bases not matched to a gene; V was cut back by 6 bases and J by 4 bases. The CDR3 is made up of 13 amino acids. For the CDR3, the DNA is TGCAGCGTCTCGTCGGGGGGACTTTACGAGCAGTACTTC. It is translated as CSVSSGGLYEQYF.

This clonotype was detected a few times. V gene TRBV20-1 combines with J gene TRBJ2-5; maybe TRBD2 (6 bases). V gave up 1 base and J gave up 0 bases, with 15 bases separating them. The CDR3 runs to 16 residues. Germline assignment: CDR1 DFQATT and CDR2 SNEGSKA (reference sequence). DNA of the CDR3: TGCAGTGCTAGAGGGCTAGCGCGAGACTACCAAGAGACCCAGTACTTC. Its protein product is CSARGLARDYQETQYF.

This clonotype has ten or more counts. The chain links TRBV5-1 to TRBJ2-2; D is unresolved. V lost 5 bases and J 5 bases, leaving 13 bases between the germline ends. Per germline, CDR1 SGHRS and CDR2 YFSETQ. The CDR3 has 14 residues. The CDR3 here is CASRRLGGTGELFF. The CDR3 DNA reads as TGCGCCAGCAGGCGGCTAGGCGGAACCGGGGAGCTGTTTTTT.

The V gene is TRBV6-1, the J gene TRBJ2-5; D is perhaps TRBD2 (5 bases). Germline assignment: CDR1 MNHNS and CDR2 SASEGT. The CDR3 has 11 amino acids. With 6 bases removed from V and 9 bases from J, the gap between germline ends came to 11 bases. This CDR3 reads CASSPELAQYF. The CDR3 bases are TGTGCCAGCAGCCCAGAACTAGCCCAGTACTTC.

Details on this clonotype: One end of the junction varies from germline; a read error may be responsible. This rearrangement joins TRBV12-3 or TRBV12-4 to TRBJ2-1; 8 bases agree with TRBD1. The CDR3 length is 12 residues. The CDR3 DNA reads as TGTGCCAGCAGTTTACCTGGCAGGGGGCCCTCCTTC. This sequence encodes CASSLPGRGPSF.

The chain uses TRBV6-6 and TRBJ2-1, with 7 bases matching TRBD1. CDR1 and CDR2 (germline): MNHNY, SVGAGI (reference sequence). Trimming at V came to 7 bases and at J to 9 bases, leaving 9 bases not matched to a gene. There are 13 residues in the CDR3. The CDR3 is CASTQDRRVEQFF. Here the CDR3 DNA reads TGTGCCAGCACCCAGGACAGGCGGGTTGAGCAGTTCTTC.

This clonotype was counted only a few times. The chain recombines TRBV6-2 or TRBV6-3 with TRBJ2-2; weak D call: TRBD2 (5 bases). The germline gives CDR1 MNHEY, CDR2 SVGEGT. The CDR3 totals 17 residues. The ends were cut back, 2 bases at V and 2 bases at J, with 15 bases in the middle. The CDR3 bases are TGTGCCAGCAGTTACGGCCTCCGGGGAGCAAACACCGGGGAGCTGTTTTTT. Protein: CASSYGLRGANTGELFF.

This clonotype was observed a few times. The V and J genes are TRBV9 and TRBJ2-2; 12 nucleotides agree with TRBD2. This CDR3 is built from 19 residues. Germline lookup yields CDR1 SGDLS and CDR2 YYNGEE. V lost 7 bases to trimming and J lost 6 bases; unmatched junction nucleotides: 19. The CDR3 nucleotides read TGTGCCAGCTCCAGGGCCGGACTAGCGGGGATAACAGCGGCCGGGGAGCTGTTTTTT. Translation gives CASSRAGLAGITAAGELFF.

At least ten counts were recorded for this clonotype. The rearrangement links TRBV5-1 to TRBJ2-7; 11 nucleotides line up with TRBD1. CDR1 and CDR2 (germline): SGHRS, YFSETQ. This CDR3 comprises 14 residues. V was pared by 3 bases and J by 3 bases, with 2 bases of the junction left unmatched. The DNA for the CDR3 is TGCGCCAGCAGCTGGGGGACAGGGGGCTACGAGCAGTACTTC. It yields the protein CASSWGTGGYEQYF.

V usage is TRBV2 and J usage is TRBJ2-1; weak D call: TRBD2 (6 bases). CDR3 length equals 17 residues. Trimming took off 3 bases at V and 2 bases at J, with 17 bases between the two ends. Germline CDR1 reads SNHLY; CDR2 reads FYNNEI. CDR3 amino acids: CASSELHSAGTYNEQFF. CDR3 nucleotides: TGTGCCAGCAGTGAGCTCCACTCTGCGGGAACCTACAATGAGCAGTTCTTC.